This TCR beta chain was found in a study of cytomegalovirus exposure and HLA in healthy donors (dated by TCRdb to between 2016 and 2019). Study-level background: An earlier analysis of approximately 640 of the donors reported 250 to 350 Gb of sequence data and about 100 million unique TCR beta sequences from around 200 million T cells. On average, 235,054 unique TCR beta nucleotide sequences were sequenced per donor among some 430 genotyped donors of the cohort, with roughly 18% of those sequences being non-productive. The study combined high-throughput TCR immunosequencing, statistical association of individual TCRs with disease status, and machine learning to predict cytomegalovirus infection status. The study used immunosequencing to profile the T cell repertoires of approximately 650 subjects and linked those repertoires to cytomegalovirus serostatus. A later genetic analysis took genome-wide SNP genotypes for about three fifths of the 666 donors and used that subset as a discovery cohort. Typing coverage varied by locus: about 620-630 donors for A, B, C, DRB1 and DQB1; approximately 560 for DQA1; nearly 610 for DPA1; roughly 450 for DPB1. Alongside the repertoire data, information on donor age, sex, ethnicity and CMV serostatus was compiled. A separate validation cohort of roughly 120 different subjects was used in addition to the approximately 700-subject first cohort. An earlier analysis of 450 to 750 of the donors used high-throughput TCR beta sequencing to judge whether each TCR beta V gene segment behaved as functional or pseudogenic. The study aimed to test whether cataloging public T cell receptors could reveal signatures of past pathogen exposure. Approximately 300 gigabases of sequencing data and about 92 million unique TCR sequences made up an early release that covered under 750 HLA-typed donors. Of the approximately 400 genotyped donors, 65% to 90% were placed in the genetic ancestry cluster associated with self-reported Caucasian donors. In the later analysis, no new phenotypic data were used to find candidate immune exposures; instead, reliance was placed on TCR beta sequences and their occurrence across donors. A later analysis re-examined previously published TCR beta repertoires from more than 550 donors and added high-resolution HLA genotyping to investigate patterns of TCR occurrence. All discovery cohort repertoires had been generated using a single sequencing platform. About five DR-DQ haplotypes were handled as single units for association and clustering because linkage in the cohort was strong. Both class I and class II loci were covered by HLA typing, at four-digit resolution.

The cohort consisted of fewer than 700 healthy bone marrow donors. At the time of sampling, every cohort member was nominally healthy, though immune exposures that went unrecorded were likely present. The donor tested CMV seropositive, placing the donor among the 290 or so seropositive members of the cohort. Each donor provided a peripheral blood sample, and peripheral blood mononuclear cells were used for TCR beta sequencing. Genomic DNA was extracted from the blood cell samples with the Qiagen DNeasy Blood Extraction Kit. Including the terminal cysteine and phenylalanine, the CDR3 comprises 13 residues. Only CDR3 DNA is held: 39 bases, read in frame from base 1. CDR1 and CDR2 were assigned from the germline V gene as MNHEY and SVGAGI. V gives up 2 bases and J gives up 2 bases, and the segment between their germline ends measures 6 bases. The paper's findings and limits, for the study overall: An association between a missense DCLRE1C variant and V-gene and J-gene trimming of TCR beta chains was found in a later genetic analysis and replicated in an independent cohort. At a false discovery rate of 0.05, a later analysis linked about 17,000 TCR beta sequences to specific HLA alleles. The earlier analysis of almost 600 of the donors excluded about 16 rarely observed V segments, including chromosome 9 orphons, because counts were too low. While some public TCRs were present in many individuals, most TCR sequences turned up only very rarely across donors. Compared with the roughly 710-donor mean, donors in an Asian-associated ancestry cluster had fewer N-insertions in productive TCRs, according to a later genetic analysis. This cohort had only TCR beta chains sequenced, and the lack of alpha or paired-chain data limited which features could be detected. Sequencing depth was assumed to be roughly uniform across donors in the presence/absence analyses, though that assumption may not hold. Because HLA typing was unavailable for some donors at each locus, only the typed subset was used in association tests. The authors suggested that the approach could potentially be generalized to other disease states and immunological phenotypes. When HLA alleles, especially DR and DQ, strongly co-occurred, TCR associations were difficult to assign to individual alleles. A later analysis reported that several top co-occurrence clusters appeared linked to parvovirus B19, influenza, CMV and Epstein-Barr virus. In an earlier analysis of about 600 of the donors, most TCR beta V segments appeared in productive rearrangements about 87% or about 30% of the time, broadly matching IMGT annotations. In a later analysis, HLA-associated TCR beta chains were found to be more clonally expanded and to have lower generation probabilities than equally common non-associated chains. A cluster of highly shared sequence variants was judged likely to represent a technical artifact of the sequencing pipeline. A further reported finding was that TCR beta sequences accurately predicted the HLA-A and HLA-B alleles for most subjects in the first cohort. Cytomegalovirus status was reported to be diagnosed by the classifier with high specificity and sensitivity in both the original and validation cohorts. In a later analysis, TCR association rates were found to vary across HLA loci, with the most associated TCRs seen for DRB1 alleles and the fewest for HLA-C alleles. A few of the identified cytomegalovirus-associated TCR beta chains were confirmed in vitro to be specific for cytomegalovirus antigens. The study listed over 150 TCR beta chains as associated with cytomegalovirus. Some IMGT-functional V segments, including TRBV6-2 and TRBV6-3, could not be distinguished by the 87-base-pair reads and were therefore excluded. For the cohort, immune exposure information was limited to CMV serostatus. Most CMV-associated TCR beta chains appeared to be HLA-restricted in a later analysis, and the HLA associations seemed to be driven largely by CMV exposure. Correlated functional status among segregating V segments might be attributable to linkage disequilibrium, but an unknown experimental factor could not be ruled out.

Library method: the immunoSEQ multiplex PCR assay. The multiplex PCR relied on a mix of 60 forward primers for TCR Vbeta segments and 13 reverse primers for TCR Jbeta segments. The CDR3 region of rearranged TCR beta genes was amplified from genomic DNA by a multiplex PCR assay. Amplified TCR beta libraries were sequenced as 87-base-pair reads on the Illumina HiSeq System. In the authors' own workflow: In a later analysis, around 80 million unique TCR beta chains were counted across the 690 or so repertoires, and around 10 million of these chains were shared by at least two donors. To remove PCR and sequencing errors, raw reads were error-corrected and collapsed into unique sequences using a nearest-neighbor algorithm that merged closely related sequences. V, D and J gene segments were assigned by aligning CDR3 sequences to IMGT reference sequences. For a sequence to be retained, a match of at least six nucleotides was required to both a V gene segment and a J gene segment. Rearrangements were classified as productive when the CDR3 lacked stop codons and remained in frame with V and J, and all other rearrangements were classified as non-productive. CDR3 was defined according to IMGT convention as the region running from the second conserved V-encoded cysteine to the conserved J-encoded phenylalanine. In an earlier analysis of 500 to 650 of the donors, sequences lacking an unambiguous match to a single V gene segment were excluded. An earlier analysis of 587 of the donors called V segments functional above 56.7% productive rearrangements and segregating when the between-donor standard deviation exceeded 5%. A statistical classification framework was developed to diagnose cytomegalovirus status using the catalog of TCR beta chain sequences. In a later analysis, TCR nucleotide sequences were compared against IMGT/GENE-DB human TR gene sequences so that V and J genes could be assigned. A later analysis assigned CDR3 sequences and most-parsimonious VDJ recombination scenarios with the TCRdist pipeline. In a later analysis, each TCR beta chain was defined by its CDR3 amino acid sequence together with its V-gene family, and reads lacking a unique V-gene family were excluded. In a later analysis, approximately 640 highly shared, low-generation-probability nucleotide sequences were removed to address suspected cross-contamination and a sequencing artifact. In a later analysis, a clonal expansion index for each public chain was calculated from normalized within-repertoire ranks of inferred template counts. Generation probabilities in a later analysis came from a VDJ recombination model fitted to out-of-frame rearrangements, and those results were checked against IGoR. Hypergeometric tests were used in a later analysis to score TCR-TCR, TCR-HLA and TCR-CMV co-occurrence, with a repertoire-size bias correction applied to the TCR pairs. To estimate false discovery rates, a later analysis permuted the HLA or CMV assignments 20 times. A later analysis grouped co-occurring TCRs with DBSCAN, adding TCRdist sequence similarity when clustering within HLA-allele-positive subsets. Repertoires with fewer than 30,000 or more than 120,000 public chains, plus five repertoires with anomalous nucleotide sharing, were excluded from co-occurrence clustering. TCRdb limited this immuneACCESS table to in-frame rearrangements with V and J called. A share of clones is missing; checked studies link under half to unresolved V genes, and the rest is unexplained. V, J and clone size derive from that table, while D and trimming were established from the DNA sequence. A total of roughly 120,000 clones appear in this sample, under 80% of them only once. Approximately 30% of the sample rests with the top ten.

This clone was observed once. There is no known antigen for this receptor. Qualities for individual bases were not recorded, and no much larger clone is one base off. The TCR was taken from a man aged 55 to 69 in good health and CMV-seropositive. The sequencing sample was made of PBMCs. The chain is encoded by TRBV6-5 joined to TRBJ1-1, with a tentative D gene TRBD1 over 5 matching bases. The sequence in DNA is TGTGCCAGCAGTTACACAGGAAACACTGAAGCTTTCTTT. Translated, this is CASSYTGNTEAFF.